The clone carrying this TCR beta chain came up many times. This record belongs to a study of early T cells in non-severe SARS-CoV-2 infection. TCRdb re-analysed the 5' RACE reads in MiXCR, keeping a single row per CDR3 protein. Here the sample spans fewer than 25,000 distinct CDR3 sequences, roughly 4.3% being singletons. The sequence came from an adult who was a healthcare worker with PCR-confirmed SARS-CoV-2 infection or an uninfected control (not recorded which). Sequencing was performed on whole blood.

The CDR3 loop is CASSDGDTDTQYF. The CDR3 DNA is TGTGCCAGCAGTGACGGGGACACAGATACGCAGTATTTT. This chain uses TRBV12-3 or TRBV12-4 with TRBJ2-3; TRBD2 is a possible D gene (5 bases). The length of the CDR3 is 13 residues. V lost 5 bases, J lost 2 bases, and 8 bases lay in between.